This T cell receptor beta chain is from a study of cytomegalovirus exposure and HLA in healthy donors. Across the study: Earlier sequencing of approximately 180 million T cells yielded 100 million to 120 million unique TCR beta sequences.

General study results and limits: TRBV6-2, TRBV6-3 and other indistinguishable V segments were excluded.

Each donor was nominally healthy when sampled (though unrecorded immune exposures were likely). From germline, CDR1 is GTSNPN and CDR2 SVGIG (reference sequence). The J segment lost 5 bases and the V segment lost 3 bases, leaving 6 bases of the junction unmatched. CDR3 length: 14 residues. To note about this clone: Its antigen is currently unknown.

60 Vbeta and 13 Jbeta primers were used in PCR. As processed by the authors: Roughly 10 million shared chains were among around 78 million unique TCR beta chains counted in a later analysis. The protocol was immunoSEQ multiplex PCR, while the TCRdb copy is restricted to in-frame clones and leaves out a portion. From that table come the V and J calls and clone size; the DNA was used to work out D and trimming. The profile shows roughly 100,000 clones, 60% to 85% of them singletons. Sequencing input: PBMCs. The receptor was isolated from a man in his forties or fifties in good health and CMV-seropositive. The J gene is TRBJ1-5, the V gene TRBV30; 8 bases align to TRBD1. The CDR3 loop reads CAWSPTGVDQPQHF. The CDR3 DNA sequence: TGTGCCTGGAGCCCGACAGGGGTCGATCAGCCCCAGCATTTT. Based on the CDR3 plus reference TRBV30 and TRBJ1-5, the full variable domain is SQTIHQWPATLVQPVGSPLSLECTVEGTSNPNLYWYRQAAGRGLQLLFYSVGIGQISSEVPQNLSASRPQDRQFILSSKKLLLSDSGFYLCAWSPTGVDQPQHFGDGTRLSIL.